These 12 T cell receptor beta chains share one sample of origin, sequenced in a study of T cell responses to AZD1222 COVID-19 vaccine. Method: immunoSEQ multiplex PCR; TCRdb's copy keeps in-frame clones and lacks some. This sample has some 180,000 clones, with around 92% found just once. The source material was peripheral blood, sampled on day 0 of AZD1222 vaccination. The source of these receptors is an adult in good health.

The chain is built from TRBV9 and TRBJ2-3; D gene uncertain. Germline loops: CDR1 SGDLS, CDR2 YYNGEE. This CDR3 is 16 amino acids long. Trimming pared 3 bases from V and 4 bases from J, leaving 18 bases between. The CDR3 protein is CASSALGLGISDTQYF. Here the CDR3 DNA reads TGTGCCAGCAGCGCTCTCGGGTTGGGTATCTCAGATACGCAGTATTTT.

CDR3: CASTGGGLNSNQPQHF. For the CDR3, the DNA is TGTGCCAGCACCGGAGGGGGGCTGAATAGCAATCAGCCCCAGCATTTT. The V call is TRBV28, the J call TRBJ1-5; the D gene is possibly TRBD1 (6 bases). The V and J ends lost 7 bases and 0 bases respectively, with 16 bases between them. The germline CDR1 and CDR2 sequences are MDHEN and SYDVKM. The CDR3 spans 16 residues.

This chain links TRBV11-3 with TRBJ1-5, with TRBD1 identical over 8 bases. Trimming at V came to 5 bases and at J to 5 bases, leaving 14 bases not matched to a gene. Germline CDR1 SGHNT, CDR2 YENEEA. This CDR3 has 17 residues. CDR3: CASSHLPGQGWDQPQHF. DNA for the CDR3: TGTGCCAGCAGCCACCTCCCAGGACAGGGCTGGGATCAGCCCCAGCATTTT.

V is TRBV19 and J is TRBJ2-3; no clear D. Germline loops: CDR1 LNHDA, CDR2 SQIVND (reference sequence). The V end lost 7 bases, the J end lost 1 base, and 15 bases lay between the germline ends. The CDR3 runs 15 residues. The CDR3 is CASNAMAARTDTQYF. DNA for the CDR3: TGTGCCAGTAACGCGATGGCCGCGCGCACAGATACGCAGTATTTT. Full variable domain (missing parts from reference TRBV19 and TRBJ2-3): DGGITQSPKYLFRKEGQNVTLSCEQNLNHDAMYWYRQDPGQGLRLIYYSQIVNDFQKGDIAEGYSVSREKKESFPLTVTSAQKNPTAFYLCASNAMAARTDTQYFGPGTRLTVL.

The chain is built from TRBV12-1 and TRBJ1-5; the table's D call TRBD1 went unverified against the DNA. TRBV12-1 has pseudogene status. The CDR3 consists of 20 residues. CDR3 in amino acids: CASSFYSETGPLFGNQPQHF. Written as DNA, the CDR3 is TGTGCCAGCAGCTTTTATTCCGAGACAGGGCCTCTATTTGGCAATCAGCCCCAGCATTTT.

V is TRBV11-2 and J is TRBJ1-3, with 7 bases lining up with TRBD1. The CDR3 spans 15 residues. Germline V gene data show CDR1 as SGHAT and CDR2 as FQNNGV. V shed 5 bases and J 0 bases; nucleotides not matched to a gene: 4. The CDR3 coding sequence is TGTGCCAGCAGCGAGGACAGGTTCTCTGGAAACACCATATATTTT. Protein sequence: CASSEDRFSGNTIYF.

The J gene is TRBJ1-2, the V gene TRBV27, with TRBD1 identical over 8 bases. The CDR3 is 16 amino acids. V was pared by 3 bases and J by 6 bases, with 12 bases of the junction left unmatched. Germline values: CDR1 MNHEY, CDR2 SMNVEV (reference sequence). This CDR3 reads CASSFVRPDRENGYTF. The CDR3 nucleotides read TGTGCCAGCAGTTTCGTACGACCGGACAGGGAAAATGGCTACACCTTC.

CDR3 protein: CASSLRGGYTF. CDR3 DNA sequence: TGTGCCAGCAGCTTACGGGGCGGCTACACCTTC. V gene TRBV7-9 combines with J gene TRBJ1-2; possible D gene TRBD1, 5 bases. The germline V gene has CDR1 SEHNR and CDR2 FQNEAQ (reference sequence). The CDR3 is made up of 11 amino acids. Trimming shortened V by 2 bases and J by 8 bases, and 6 bases separated the two germline ends.

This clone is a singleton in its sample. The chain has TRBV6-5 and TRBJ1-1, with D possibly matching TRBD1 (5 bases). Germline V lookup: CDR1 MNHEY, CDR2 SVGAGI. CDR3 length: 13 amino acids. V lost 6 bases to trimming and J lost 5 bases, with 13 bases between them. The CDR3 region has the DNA TGTGCCAGCAGCTCCCCAGGGTCGACTGAAGCTTTCTTT. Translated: CASSSPGSTEAFF.

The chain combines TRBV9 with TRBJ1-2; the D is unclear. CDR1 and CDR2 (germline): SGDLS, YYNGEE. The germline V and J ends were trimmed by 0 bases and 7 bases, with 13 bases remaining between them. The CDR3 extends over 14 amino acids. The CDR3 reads CASSVAGGVGGYTF. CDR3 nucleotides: TGTGCCAGCAGCGTAGCCGGCGGGGTTGGTGGCTACACCTTC.

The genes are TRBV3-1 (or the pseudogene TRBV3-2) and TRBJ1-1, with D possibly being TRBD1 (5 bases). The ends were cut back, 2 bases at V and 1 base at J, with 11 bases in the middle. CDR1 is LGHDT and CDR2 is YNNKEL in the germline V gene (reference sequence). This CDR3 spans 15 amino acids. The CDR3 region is CASSQSGTENTEAFF. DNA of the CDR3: TGTGCCAGCAGCCAATCCGGGACGGAGAACACTGAAGCTTTCTTT.

The CDR3 coding sequence is TGCGCCAGCAGCCAAATCAGCGGGGGGATATACAATGAGCAGTTCTTC. Its translation is CASSQISGGIYNEQFF. The chain carries TRBV4-1 and TRBJ2-1; 9 positions agree with TRBD2. The CDR3 has 16 residues. Germline V gene lookup returns CDR1 MGHRA and CDR2 YSYEKL. The trim removed 2 bases at V and 4 bases at J, leaving 6 bases unmatched.